Listed below are T cell receptor beta chains from one sample, sequenced in a study of OX40 agonist ivuxolimab in advanced cancers. Generated by immunoSEQ multiplex PCR, the TCRdb table keeps only in-frame clones and is missing some. Among 80,000 or so clones listed, around four fifths were seen once. Sample: CD4+ or CD8+ T cells sorted from blood, taken in a trial of the OX40 agonist ivuxolimab. The receptor source for this set is an adult with an advanced solid tumor such as melanoma, head and neck, liver or kidney cancer. Both conserved end residues are part of each CDR3. The D gene is left open where the match is weak. Clone size is given for some rows only: seen once, a few or many times, or a class if the clone is expanded.

clone_size j_call v_call d_call cdr3_nt cdr3_aa
. TRBJ2-5 TRBV18 . TGTGCCAGCTCACCACCCCAAGAGACCCAGTACTTC CASSPPQETQYF
. TRBJ2-2 TRBV7-9 . TGTGCCAGCAGCTTGGGAAGGGACACCGGGGAGCTGTTTTTT CASSLGRDTGELFF
. TRBJ1-5 TRBV4-2 TRBD1 TGTGCCAGCAGCCAAGATTTTGGGACAGGGGCGATCAATCAGCCCCAGCATTTT CASSQDFGTGAINQPQHF
. TRBJ2-7 TRBV28 TRBD1 TGTGCCAGCAGTTTACTGGGACAGGCCTACGAGCAGTACTTC CASSLLGQAYEQYF
. TRBJ2-5 TRBV2 . TGTGCCAGCACCCAACAAGAGACCCAGTACTTC CASTQQETQYF
. TRBJ1-5 TRBV5-1 TRBD1 TGCGCCAGCAGCGCCGGGACAGGCAATCAGCCCCAGCATTTT CASSAGTGNQPQHF
. TRBJ2-3 TRBV25-1 . TGTGCCAGCAGTCTTAGCGGAGTGAGCACAGATACGCAGTATTTT CASSLSGVSTDTQYF
. TRBJ2-7 TRBV29-1 TRBD1 TGCAGCGTGAGTCCGGGACAGGGGGCTCGAGGGGCCTACGAGCAGTACTTC CSVSPGQGARGAYEQYF
. TRBJ2-1 TRBV19 . TGTGCCAGTAGTATCTGGAACAGTTACAATGAGCAGTTCTTC CASSIWNSYNEQFF
. TRBJ2-2 TRBV30 TRBD2 TGTGCCTTTAGAGCGGGGCCGAACACCGGGGAGCTGTTTTTT CAFRAGPNTGELFF
once TRBJ1-4 TRBV6-5 . TGTGCCAGCAGTTCTTACAGGGCGTCGACTAATGAAAAACTGTTTTTT CASSSYRASTNEKLFF
. TRBJ2-7 TRBV4-1 . TGCGCCAGCAGCCAAGATCTCAGCGGACAGCTGGTTTCCTACGAGCAGTACTTC CASSQDLSGQLVSYEQYF
. TRBJ2-5 TRBV10-3 . TGTGCCATCAGTGAGCTAGAGGGCCTCCTCCAAGAGACCCAGTACTTC CAISELEGLLQETQYF
once TRBJ2-5 TRBV9 TRBD2 TGTGCCAGCAGCCCCGCCGGGACTAGCAGGAAGACCCAGTACTTC CASSPAGTSRKTQYF
. TRBJ2-7 TRBV5-1 . TGCGCCAGCAGCGTCCAGGGATTAGGCTCCTACGAGCAGTACTTC CASSVQGLGSYEQYF
. TRBJ1-5 TRBV5-1 TRBD1 TGCGCCGCATCTCCTCGAGACAGGGTGATCCGTCAGCCCCAGCATTTT CAASPRDRVIRQPQHF
. TRBJ2-7 TRBV28 . TGTGCCAGCAGTTTATTGTCGGAGGAGCAGTACTTC CASSLLSEEQYF
. TRBJ2-5 TRBV16 TRBD1 TGTGCCAGCAGCCAAGGGACAGCAGAGACCCAGTACTTC CASSQGTAETQYF
. TRBJ2-1 TRBV2 TRBD2 TGTGCCAGCAGCGGGACTAGCGGGAGGGCCTCTTATGATATCGATGAGCAGTTCTTC CASSGTSGRASYDIDEQFF
. TRBJ2-5 TRBV5-6 . TGTGCCAGCAGCGCATGGTGGGATCAGCAGACCCAGTACTTC CASSAWWDQQTQYF
. TRBJ1-6 TRBV28 . TGTGCCAGCAGCCCCTGGCGGGGGCCGAATAATTCACCCCTCCACTTT CASSPWRGPNNSPLHF
. TRBJ2-1 TRBV5-1 . TGCGCCAGCAGCTTGGGGTCGATTAGCGGCTACAATGAGCAGTTCTTC CASSLGSISGYNEQFF